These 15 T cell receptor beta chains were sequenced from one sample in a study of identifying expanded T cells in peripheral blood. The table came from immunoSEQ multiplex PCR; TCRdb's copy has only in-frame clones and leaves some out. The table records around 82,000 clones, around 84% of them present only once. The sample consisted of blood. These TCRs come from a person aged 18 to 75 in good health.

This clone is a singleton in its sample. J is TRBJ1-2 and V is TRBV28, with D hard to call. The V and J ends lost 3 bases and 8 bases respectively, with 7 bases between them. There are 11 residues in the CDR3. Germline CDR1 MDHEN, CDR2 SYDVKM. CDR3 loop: CASSFSSGYTF. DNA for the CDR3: TGTGCCAGCAGTTTCTCGTCCGGCTACACCTTC.

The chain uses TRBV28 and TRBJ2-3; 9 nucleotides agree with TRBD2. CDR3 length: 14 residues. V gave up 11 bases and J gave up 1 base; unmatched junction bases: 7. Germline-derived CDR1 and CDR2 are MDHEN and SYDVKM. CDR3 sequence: CAALLAGRTDTQYF. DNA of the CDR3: TGTGCCGCTCTCCTAGCGGGACGCACAGATACGCAGTATTTT.

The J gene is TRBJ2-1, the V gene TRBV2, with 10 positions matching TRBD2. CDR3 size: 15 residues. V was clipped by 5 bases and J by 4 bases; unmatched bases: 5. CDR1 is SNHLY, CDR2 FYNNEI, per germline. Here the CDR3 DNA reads TGTGCCAGCAGTAGGACTAGCGGTGTGTACAATGAGCAGTTCTTC. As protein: CASSRTSGVYNEQFF.

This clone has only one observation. The CDR3 loop reads CASNKGQGGNIQYF. The CDR3, as DNA: TGCGCCAGCAACAAAGGACAGGGGGGGAACATTCAGTACTTC. V usage is TRBV10-2 and J usage is TRBJ2-4; TRBD1 matches at 10 bases. The CDR3 is 14 residues long. J gave up 7 bases and V 7 bases, and 7 bases lay outside the gene matches. Germline V gene sequence: CDR1 WSHSY, CDR2 SAAADI.

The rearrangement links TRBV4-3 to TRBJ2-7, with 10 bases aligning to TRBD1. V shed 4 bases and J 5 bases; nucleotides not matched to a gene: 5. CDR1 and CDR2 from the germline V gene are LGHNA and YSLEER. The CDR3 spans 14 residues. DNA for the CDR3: TGCGCCAGCAGCCGGACAGGGGGAATCGACGAGCAGTACTTC. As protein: CASSRTGGIDEQYF.

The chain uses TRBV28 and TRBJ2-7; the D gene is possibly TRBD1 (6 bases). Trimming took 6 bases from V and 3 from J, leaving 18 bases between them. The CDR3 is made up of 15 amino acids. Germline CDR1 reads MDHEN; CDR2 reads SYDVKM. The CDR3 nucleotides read TGTGCCAGCAGACACAAACAGGGAAACGTCTACGAGCAGTACTTC. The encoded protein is CASRHKQGNVYEQYF.

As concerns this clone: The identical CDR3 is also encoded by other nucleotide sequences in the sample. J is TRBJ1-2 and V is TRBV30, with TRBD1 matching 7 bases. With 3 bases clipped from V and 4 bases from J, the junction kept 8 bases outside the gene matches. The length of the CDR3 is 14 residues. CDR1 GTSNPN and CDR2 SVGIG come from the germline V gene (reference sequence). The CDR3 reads CAWRTGTDFYGYTF. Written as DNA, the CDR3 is TGTGCCTGGAGAACCGGGACAGATTTCTATGGCTACACCTTC.

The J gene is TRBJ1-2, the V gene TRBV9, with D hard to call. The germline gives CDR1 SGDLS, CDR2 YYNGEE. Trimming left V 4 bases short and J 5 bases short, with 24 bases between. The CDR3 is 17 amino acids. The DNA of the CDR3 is TGTGCCAGCAGCTCAAGGGTCGACGAAACTAGTGGTTATGGCTACACCTTC. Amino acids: CASSSRVDETSGYGYTF.

CDR3 protein: CASSLATGTNTGELFF. The CDR3 DNA reads as TGTGCCAGCAGCTTAGCAACAGGGACGAACACCGGGGAGCTGTTTTTT. V is TRBV7-8 and J is TRBJ2-2; TRBD1 is a possible D gene (6 bases). The CDR3 runs to 16 residues. Per germline, CDR1 SGHVS and CDR2 FQNEAQ. V was shortened by 0 bases and J by 0 bases, with 8 bases between the two germline ends.

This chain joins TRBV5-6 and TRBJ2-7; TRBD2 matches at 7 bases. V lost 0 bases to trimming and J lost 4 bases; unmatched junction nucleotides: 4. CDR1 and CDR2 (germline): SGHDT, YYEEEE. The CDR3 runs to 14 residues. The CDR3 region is CASSLASGNYEQYF. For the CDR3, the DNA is TGTGCCAGCAGCTTGGCCAGCGGGAATTACGAGCAGTACTTC.

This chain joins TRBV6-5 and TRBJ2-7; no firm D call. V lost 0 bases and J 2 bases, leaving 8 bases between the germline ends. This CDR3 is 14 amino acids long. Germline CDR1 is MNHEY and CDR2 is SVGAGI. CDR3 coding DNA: TGTGCCAGCAGTTACTCGGAAGGGCCCTACGAGCAGTACTTC. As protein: CASSYSEGPYEQYF.

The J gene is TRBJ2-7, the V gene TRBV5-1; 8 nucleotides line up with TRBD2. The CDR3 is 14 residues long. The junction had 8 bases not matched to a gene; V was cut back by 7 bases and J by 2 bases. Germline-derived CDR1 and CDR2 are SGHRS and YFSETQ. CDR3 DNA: TGCGCCAGCGGGTTAACTAGCGGCCCCTACGAGCAGTACTTC. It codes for CASGLTSGPYEQYF.

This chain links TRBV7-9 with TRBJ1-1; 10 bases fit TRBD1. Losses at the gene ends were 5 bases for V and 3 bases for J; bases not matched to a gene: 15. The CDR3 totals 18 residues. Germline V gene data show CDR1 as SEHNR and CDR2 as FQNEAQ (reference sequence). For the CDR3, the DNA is TGTGCCAGCAGCCCTAGTGCGAAGGGACAGGGGTCGGACACTGAAGCTTTCTTT. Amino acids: CASSPSAKGQGSDTEAFF.

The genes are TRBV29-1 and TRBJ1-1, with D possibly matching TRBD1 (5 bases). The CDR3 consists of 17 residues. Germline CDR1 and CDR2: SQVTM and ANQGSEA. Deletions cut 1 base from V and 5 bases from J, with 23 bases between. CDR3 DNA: TGCAGCGTTGAAGCGGCGCTCGGACTCCGGGGGGGTACTGAAGCTTTCTTT. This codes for CSVEAALGLRGGTEAFF.

The CDR3 nucleotides read TGTGCCAGCAGCCAAGATGGGCAGGGGGCGAGTGGGGGAAACACCATATATTTT. Protein product: CASSQDGQGASGGNTIYF. The chain recombines TRBV4-2 with TRBJ1-3; 8 nucleotides match TRBD1. This CDR3 has 18 amino acids. Trimming cost V 0 bases and J 4 bases; bases outside gene matches: 11. CDR1 is LGHNA, CDR2 YNFKEQ, per germline.